This T cell receptor beta chain was captured in a study of cytomegalovirus exposure and HLA in healthy donors. In the PCR, 60 Vbeta and 13 Jbeta primers were used. Libraries were prepared by immunoSEQ multiplex PCR; TCRdb keeps only in-frame clonotypes and omits some of them. The sample yields tens of thousands of clones, of which the top ten take up around 0.6%. The CDR3 totals 15 residues. V shed 5 bases, J shed 1 base, and the junction held 5 bases outside the gene matches. Germline-derived CDR1 and CDR2 are MNHEY and SMNVEV (reference sequence). The receptor was isolated from a man in his forties or fifties in good health and CMV-seronegative. Sequencing used PBMCs. This chain connects TRBV27 to TRBJ1-3, with 7 bases lining up with TRBD1. The CDR3 is CASSRDRESGNTIYF. For the CDR3, the DNA is TGTGCCAGCAGTCGTGACAGGGAATCTGGAAACACCATATATTTT.